The 25 T cell receptor beta chains listed next were all sequenced from one sample in a study of T cell changes during pregnancy in multiple sclerosis. The table came from immunoSEQ multiplex PCR; TCRdb's copy has only in-frame clones and leaves some out. This sample yields 50,000 to 75,000 clones, of which 92% are seen a single time; 2.5% to 3.5% belongs to the top ten. The source material was peripheral blood, sampled in the third trimester of pregnancy. The receptors stem from a female donor in good health, enrolled as a control in a pregnancy study.

This clone counts as medium-sized (0.01 to 0.1%). V gene TRBV6-4 combines with J gene TRBJ2-2; the match to TRBD1 covers 10 bases. The CDR3 covers 14 residues. The junction had 0 bases not matched to a gene; V was cut back by 2 bases and J by 6 bases. Germline V lookup: CDR1 MRHNA, CDR2 SNTAGT. For the CDR3, the DNA is TGTGCCAGCAGTGACGGACAGGGGGCCGGGGAGCTGTTTTTT. Amino acids: CASSDGQGAGELFF.

V gene TRBV6-5 combines with J gene TRBJ1-3; 8 bases fit TRBD1. Germline V gene data show CDR1 as MNHEY and CDR2 as SVGAGI. The CDR3 loop spans 14 amino acids. With 6 bases clipped from V and 3 bases from J, the junction kept 4 bases outside the gene matches. The chain's CDR3 is CASRTGADGNTIYF. The CDR3 DNA sequence: TGTGCCAGCAGGACAGGGGCTGATGGAAACACCATATATTTT.

CDR3 nucleotide sequence: TGTGCCAGTAGTGAACAGGGGGTAAATAATTCACCCCTCCACTTT. The encoded protein is CASSEQGVNNSPLHF. The chain is built from TRBV19 and TRBJ1-6, with TRBD1 matching 8 bases. The trim removed 5 bases at V and 5 bases at J, leaving 5 bases unmatched. The CDR3 covers 15 residues. CDR1 and CDR2 (germline): LNHDA, SQIVND (reference sequence).

J is TRBJ2-7 and V is TRBV29-1, with 11 bases identical to TRBD1. This CDR3 is 14 amino acids long. From germline, CDR1 is SQVTM and CDR2 ANQGSEA. Losses at the gene ends were 5 bases for V and 3 bases for J; bases not matched to a gene: 6. CDR3 DNA: TGCAGCGTTAGGGGGGGACAGGGGGGCTACGAGCAGTACTTC. As protein: CSVRGGQGGYEQYF.

This rearrangement joins TRBV29-1 to TRBJ2-7, with D perhaps matching TRBD2 (6 bases). Trimming shortened V by 4 bases and J by 4 bases, and 14 bases separated the two germline ends. CDR1 and CDR2 (germline): SQVTM, ANQGSEA. The CDR3 is 13 residues long. CDR3 amino acids: CSVGREARYEQYF. DNA of the CDR3: TGCAGCGTTGGGAGGGAGGCCCGATACGAGCAGTACTTC.

The chain employs TRBV4-2 and TRBJ1-3, with 8 bases that match TRBD1. Germline V CDR1 and CDR2: LGHNA, YNFKEQ. The ends lost 2 bases at V and 0 bases at J; junction bases unmatched: 9. This CDR3 is 18 amino acids long. The DNA of the CDR3 is TGTGCCAGCAGCCAACCCCGGCGACAGGGGACCTCTGGAAACACCATATATTTT. It is translated as CASSQPRRQGTSGNTIYF.

This rearrangement joins TRBV6-5 to TRBJ2-7; TRBD1 matches 7 bases. CDR3 length: 14 residues. Per the germline V gene, CDR1 is MNHEY and CDR2 is SVGAGI. J gave up 4 bases and V 7 bases, and 10 bases lay outside the gene matches. CDR3 in amino acids: CASKETGREYEQYF. The CDR3 DNA follows: TGTGCCAGCAAAGAGACAGGGCGAGAGTACGAGCAGTACTTC.

The chain uses TRBV11-3 and TRBJ2-7; D possibly corresponds to TRBD1 (5 bases). Trimming stripped 0 bases from V and 2 bases from J, with 8 bases between. Germline CDR1 SGHNT, CDR2 YENEEA. The CDR3 totals 14 residues. This CDR3 is CASSLETAAYEQYF. As DNA, the CDR3 is TGTGCCAGCAGCTTAGAGACAGCTGCCTACGAGCAGTACTTC.

V is TRBV14 and J is TRBJ1-1, with TRBD1 identical over 8 bases. J gave up 3 bases and V 4 bases, and 16 bases lay outside the gene matches. Germline V gives CDR1 SGHDN, CDR2 FVKESK. The CDR3 runs to 18 residues. The CDR3 region is CASSPLGQGMNRDTEAFF. The CDR3 nucleotides are TGTGCCAGCAGCCCCCTTGGACAGGGCATGAACCGGGACACTGAAGCTTTCTTT. The variable domain in full, completed from reference TRBV14 and TRBJ1-1, reads EAGVTQFPSHSVIEKGQTVTLRCDPISGHDNLYWYRRVMGKEIKFLLHFVKESKQDESGMPNNRFLAERTGGTYSTLKVQPAELEDSGVYFCASSPLGQGMNRDTEAFFGQGTRLTVV.

This chain joins TRBV30 and TRBJ1-6; D might be TRBD1 (6 bases). This CDR3 has 15 residues. Germline V gene data show CDR1 as GTSNPN and CDR2 as SVGIG (reference sequence). Trimming took off 3 bases at V and 7 bases at J, with 16 bases between the two ends. CDR3 sequence (DNA): TGTGCCTGGAGCCCCCACACAGGGTACAATTCACCCCTCCACTTT. It specifies CAWSPHTGYNSPLHF.

The chain joins TRBV11-2 to TRBJ1-1; D possibly corresponds to TRBD1 (5 bases). Germline V gene data show CDR1 as SGHAT and CDR2 as FQNNGV. The CDR3 is 12 residues long. Deletions cut 11 bases from V and 4 bases from J, with 14 bases between. CDR3 coding DNA: TGTGCCTCTAGGCAGGGTAGCACTGAAGCTTTCTTT. Its translation is CASRQGSTEAFF.

The chain uses TRBV15 and TRBJ2-5, with 7 bases identical to TRBD2. Near its end, the DNA agrees better with TRBJ2-7, so the J call may be wrong. The germline CDR1 and CDR2 sequences are LNHNV and YYDKDF (reference sequence). The CDR3 has 17 amino acids. The CDR3 sequence: CATSREGVAGAAYEQYF. CDR3 in DNA: TGTGCCACCAGCAGAGAGGGTGTGGCGGGAGCGGCGTACGAGCAGTACTTC.

This sequence joins TRBV7-9 and TRBJ1-1; D is perhaps TRBD1 (5 bases). Between the trimmed V and J ends, which lost 6 bases and 1 base, there was a span of 12 bases. This CDR3 comprises 14 residues. Germline V lookup: CDR1 SEHNR, CDR2 FQNEAQ (reference sequence). The CDR3, as DNA: TGTGCCAGCAGAACCTCAGGACAGAACACTGAAGCTTTCTTT. As protein: CASRTSGQNTEAFF.

This chain uses TRBV6-5 with TRBJ1-2, with D possibly TRBD1 on 5 matching bases. The V end was cut by 5 bases, the J end by 4 bases, with 11 bases between. This CDR3 contains 13 residues. From germline, CDR1 is MNHEY and CDR2 SVGAGI. The CDR3 reads CASSTGSSYGYTF. The CDR3 DNA sequence: TGTGCCAGCAGTACAGGCTCGAGCTATGGCTACACCTTC.

The gene calls are TRBV27 and TRBJ2-7, with 8 positions matching TRBD2. The CDR3 is 15 residues long. Trimming removed 0 bases from V and 2 bases from J; junction bases left unmatched: 3. Germline V gene data show CDR1 as MNHEY and CDR2 as SMNVEV (reference sequence). The CDR3 sequence is CASSLSYGRAYEQYF. CDR3 in DNA: TGTGCCAGCAGTTTATCGTACGGGAGGGCCTACGAGCAGTACTTC.

The chain links TRBV7-6 to TRBJ2-2; 15 nucleotides match TRBD2. The CDR3 is 18 residues long. Germline V gene data show CDR1 as SGHVS and CDR2 as FNYEAQ. Germline trimming cut 6 bases from V and 5 bases from J; bases unmatched to any gene: 10. CDR3 in amino acids: CASSFGLAGGPGTGELFF. CDR3 DNA: TGTGCCAGCAGTTTTGGACTAGCGGGAGGGCCGGGAACCGGGGAGCTGTTTTTT.

CDR3 region: CASNPPRVAGRNEQFF. The CDR3 DNA reads TGTGCCAGTAACCCTCCGAGGGTAGCGGGACGAAATGAGCAGTTCTTC. This chain connects TRBV19 to TRBJ2-1; 8 nucleotides match TRBD2. The germline V gene has CDR1 LNHDA and CDR2 SQIVND (reference sequence). The CDR3 has 16 amino acids. V gave up 7 bases and J gave up 7 bases; unmatched junction bases: 15.

The DNA for the CDR3 is TGTGCCAGCAGTTTAAAAGGGGTCTCTGGAAACACCATATATTTT. Translating gives CASSLKGVSGNTIYF. This chain joins TRBV27 and TRBJ1-3; a weak D match, TRBD1 (5 bases). V gave up 2 bases and J gave up 0 bases, with 8 bases separating them. Germline V gene lookup returns CDR1 MNHEY and CDR2 SMNVEV (reference sequence). The CDR3 is made up of 15 amino acids.

The V call is TRBV29-1, the J call TRBJ2-5; 8 bases map to TRBD2. The end of the DNA fits TRBJ2-7 better, so the J call may be wrong. Germline-derived CDR1 and CDR2 are SQVTM and ANQGSEA. The CDR3 consists of 15 residues. The CDR3 nucleotides read TGCAGCGTTGAAAGGCCGGGGGGGGCTAGCTACGAGCAGTACTTC. It codes for CSVERPGGASYEQYF.

This chain joins TRBV6-5 and TRBJ2-1; 10 nucleotides align to TRBD2. Per the germline V gene, CDR1 is MNHEY and CDR2 is SVGAGI. J lost 5 bases, V lost 5 bases, and 6 bases had no gene match. The CDR3 is 15 residues long. CDR3 DNA: TGTGCCAGCAGTCTAGCGGGAGAGGATAACAATGAGCAGTTCTTC. Translating it yields CASSLAGEDNNEQFF.

The chain carries TRBV2 and TRBJ2-2; 7 bases line up with TRBD1. The trim removed 4 bases at V and 7 bases at J, leaving 12 bases unmatched. CDR1 is SNHLY and CDR2 is FYNNEI in the germline V gene. CDR3 length: 16 residues. CDR3 in amino acids: CASSGTGTDLRGELFF. DNA of the CDR3: TGTGCCAGCAGTGGAACCGGGACAGACTTACGCGGGGAGCTGTTTTTT.

The rearrangement joins TRBV7-2 to TRBJ2-1; D possibly corresponds to TRBD2 (6 bases). This CDR3 is 15 amino acids long. The V end lost 2 bases, the J end lost 2 bases, and 10 bases lay between the germline ends. The germline V gene has CDR1 SGHTA and CDR2 FQGNSA. The DNA of the CDR3 is TGTGCCAGCAGCTTAATGTCGGGAGCCTACAATGAGCAGTTCTTC. It is translated as CASSLMSGAYNEQFF.

This clone appeared once. The chain uses TRBV6-5 and TRBJ2-1; the D gene is possibly TRBD1 (6 bases). CDR3 length: 15 amino acids. CDR1 MNHEY and CDR2 SVGAGI come from the germline V gene. Between the trimmed V and J ends, which lost 6 bases and 2 bases, there was a span of 14 bases. DNA for the CDR3: TGTGCCAGCAGCCAGGACAGCCGTACCTACAATGAGCAGTTCTTC. Amino acid sequence: CASSQDSRTYNEQFF.

The table lists this clone with a count of one. The chain employs TRBV9 and TRBJ2-1; D is perhaps TRBD1 (5 bases). Germline V gives CDR1 SGDLS, CDR2 YYNGEE. Between the trimmed V and J ends, which lost 2 bases and 8 bases, there was a span of 14 bases. The CDR3 consists of 14 residues. This CDR3 is CASSVVAGSDEQFF. The CDR3 coding sequence is TGTGCCAGCAGCGTCGTTGCAGGGTCGGATGAGCAGTTCTTC.

This chain links TRBV29-1 with TRBJ2-7, with a tentative D call TRBD1 (6 bases). Germline loops: CDR1 SQVTM, CDR2 ANQGSEA. This CDR3 region has 13 residues. V gave up 7 bases and J gave up 2 bases, with 15 bases separating them. CDR3: CSGGGGDTYEQYF. CDR3 DNA sequence: TGCAGCGGTGGGGGCGGCGATACCTACGAGCAGTACTTC.